The next 8 T cell receptor beta chains were all read from a single sample in a study of blood T cell repertoires in COVID-19. TCRdb keeps only in-frame clones here, not all; method: immunoSEQ multiplex PCR. The profile covers around 73,000 clones, with about 80% appearing a single time and around 28% taken by the ten largest. Input material: peripheral blood. The receptors come from a human donor in a cohort sampled during active COVID-19.

V is TRBV5-4 and J is TRBJ2-5; D remains ambiguous. Trimming shortened V by 0 bases and J by 5 bases, and 5 bases separated the two germline ends. The CDR3 runs to 12 residues. CDR1 SGHNT and CDR2 YYREEE come from the germline V gene (reference sequence). The CDR3 coding sequence is TGTGCCAGCAGCTTGGACTCGGAGACCCAGTACTTC. This sequence encodes CASSLDSETQYF.

This clone was counted between two and nine times. The rearrangement joins TRBV4-1 to TRBJ1-2; 9 bases line up with TRBD1. Trimming at V came to 0 bases and at J to 6 bases, leaving 8 bases not matched to a gene. This CDR3 has 16 residues. CDR1 and CDR2 (germline): MGHRA, YSYEKL. This CDR3 is CASSQDKGQGINGYTF. In DNA form, the CDR3 reads TGCGCCAGCAGCCAAGATAAGGGACAGGGAATAAATGGCTACACCTTC.

The rearrangement uses TRBV3-1 (or the pseudogene TRBV3-2) and TRBJ1-1; D is perhaps TRBD1 (5 bases). The CDR3 extends over 13 amino acids. From germline, CDR1 is LGHDT and CDR2 YNNKEL (reference sequence). V was shortened by 3 bases and J by 4 bases, with 9 bases between the two germline ends. The CDR3 region has the DNA TGTGCCAGCAGCCAGTGGGGGGGCACTGAAGCTTTCTTT. Amino acid sequence: CASSQWGGTEAFF.

The chain couples TRBV2 to TRBJ1-3; D is possibly TRBD1 (6 bases). Germline V gene data show CDR1 as SNHLY and CDR2 as FYNNEI. V gave up 6 bases and J gave up 2 bases, with 17 bases separating them. The CDR3 length is 16 residues. CDR3 region: CASSPPQGQAGNTIYF. The CDR3 coding sequence is TGTGCCAGCAGCCCCCCCCAGGGGCAGGCTGGAAACACCATATATTTT.

Concerning this clone: The same CDR3 is also encoded by other DNA sequences in this sample. This chain connects TRBV19 to TRBJ1-5; 8 bases map to TRBD1. CDR3 length: 16 amino acids. CDR1 is LNHDA, CDR2 SQIVND, per germline (reference sequence). J gave up 0 bases and V 5 bases, and 6 bases lay outside the gene matches. CDR3 region: CASSPRQGNSNQPQHF. The CDR3 coding sequence is TGTGCCAGTAGTCCAAGACAGGGGAATAGCAATCAGCCCCAGCATTTT.

The sample holds one count of this clone. V and J are TRBV28 and TRBJ1-4; possibly TRBD1 for D (6 bases). The CDR3 spans 15 residues. Germline loops: CDR1 MDHEN, CDR2 SYDVKM. V was clipped by 6 bases and J by 11 bases, with 22 bases between them. The CDR3 sequence is CASSLSGGRGGKLFF. The DNA for the CDR3 is TGTGCCAGCAGCCTATCGGGGGGCAGGGGTGGGAAACTGTTTTTT.

The chain combines TRBV15 with TRBJ1-6; no clear D gene. The CDR3 is 14 residues long. The germline V gene has CDR1 LNHNV and CDR2 YYDKDF (reference sequence). V was pared by 0 bases and J by 7 bases, with 7 bases between. The CDR3 sequence: CATSREGRNSPLHF. CDR3 nucleotides: TGTGCCACCAGCAGAGAAGGGAGAAATTCACCCCTCCACTTT.

The sample holds one count of this clone. This rearrangement joins TRBV28 to TRBJ1-1, with 10 bases identical to TRBD1. The CDR3 is 15 amino acids. V gave up 6 bases and J gave up 10 bases; unmatched junction bases: 14. Germline values: CDR1 MDHEN, CDR2 SYDVKM. The chain's CDR3 is CASSSTGTGEGGAFF. In DNA, the CDR3 is TGTGCCAGCAGCTCAACCGGGACAGGGGAAGGTGGAGCTTTCTTT.